This T cell receptor (beta chain) was recovered during a study of blood T cell repertoires in COVID-19. Study-wide context: Some COVID-19 samples were acute and others convalescent; all came from the United States, Italy and Spain. From T cells, B-cell-depleted T cells, or PBMCs came the material, which was cDNA or gDNA.

Germline V CDR1 and CDR2: SGHRS, YFSETQ. The CDR3 spans 15 residues. Losses at the gene ends were 4 bases for V and 0 bases for J; bases not matched to a gene: 1. In the source study's methods: Amplified reference gene primers provided the basis for estimating nucleated cell counts. Sequencing used immunoSEQ multiplex PCR; TCRdb keeps in-frame clones, though not all of them. The V and J calls and clone size were taken over from that table, and D and trimming were inferred from the DNA. Found here are over 55,000 clones, about 90% of them singletons; the top ten hold around 5.3%. The sequence was obtained from a man aged 50-60 years with active COVID-19. What was sequenced was peripheral blood. V and J are TRBV5-1 and TRBJ2-1; TRBD2 aligns across 10 bases. The CDR3 here is CASSPSGSSYNEQFF. The CDR3 DNA sequence: TGCGCCAGCAGCCCTAGCGGGAGCTCCTACAATGAGCAGTTCTTC.